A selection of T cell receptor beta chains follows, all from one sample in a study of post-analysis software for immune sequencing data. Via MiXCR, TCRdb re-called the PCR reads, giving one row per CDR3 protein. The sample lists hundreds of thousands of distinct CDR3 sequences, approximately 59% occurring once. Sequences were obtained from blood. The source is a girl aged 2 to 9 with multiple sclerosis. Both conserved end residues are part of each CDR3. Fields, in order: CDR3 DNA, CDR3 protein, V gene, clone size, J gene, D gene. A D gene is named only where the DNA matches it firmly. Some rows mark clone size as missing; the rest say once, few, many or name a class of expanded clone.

DNA: TGCGCCAGCAACGCGGGACAGGGGGTCTATGGCTACACCTTC
CDR3: CASNAGQGVYGYTF
V: TRBV5-1
size: few
J: TRBJ1-2
D: TRBD1

DNA: TGTGCCAGCAGCCCTATGACTAGCGGGGGGCCTTACAATGAGCAGTTCTTC
CDR3: CASSPMTSGGPYNEQFF
V: TRBV12-3/TRBV12-4
size: NA
J: TRBJ2-1
D: TRBD2

DNA: TGCAGCGTTGGACAGGTTTCGGATGGCTACACCTTC
CDR3: CSVGQVSDGYTF
V: TRBV29-1
size: NA
J: TRBJ1-2
D: NA

DNA: TGTGCCATCAGTCGGGACACCTCAAATCAGCCCCAGCATTTT
CDR3: CAISRDTSNQPQHF
V: TRBV10-3
size: once
J: TRBJ1-5
D: NA

DNA: TGTGCCAGCAGTCTGACTAGCGGGAGACATACGCAGTATTTT
CDR3: CASSLTSGRHTQYF
V: TRBV28
size: NA
J: TRBJ2-3
D: TRBD2

DNA: TGTGCCAGCTCACATTCGGACAGCCGAGGGGGTGTGCAGTACTTC
CDR3: CASSHSDSRGGVQYF
V: TRBV18
size: NA
J: TRBJ2-7
D: NA

DNA: TGCAGTGTCCCGGGGCAAAGCGGGGGACCAGATACGCAGTATTTT
CDR3: CSVPGQSGGPDTQYF
V: TRBV20-1
size: NA
J: TRBJ2-3
D: TRBD2

DNA: TGTGCCAGCAGTGGAACCGGGACTAGCACCTACGAGCAGTACTTC
CDR3: CASSGTGTSTYEQYF
V: TRBV2
size: few
J: TRBJ2-7
D: TRBD2

DNA: TGTGCCAGCAGCTTAGGGGGCTGGTCGGAGACCCAGTACTTC
CDR3: CASSLGGWSETQYF
V: TRBV7-2
size: few
J: TRBJ2-5
D: NA

DNA: TGTGCCAGCATCCTGGGAAAGACCCAGTACTTC
CDR3: CASILGKTQYF
V: TRBV27
size: NA
J: TRBJ2-5
D: NA

DNA: TGTGCCAGCAGCGTTGACAGGGACAGCTCCTACGAGCAGTACTTC
CDR3: CASSVDRDSSYEQYF
V: TRBV9
size: NA
J: TRBJ2-7
D: TRBD1

DNA: TGCAGTGCTCGCGACAGGAGCCGCAAAAACATTCAGTACTTC
CDR3: CSARDRSRKNIQYF
V: TRBV20-1
size: NA
J: TRBJ2-4
D: NA

DNA: TGCAGCGTTGAAGGCGGGGGGCGCTCCCCCAATGAGCAGTTCTTC
CDR3: CSVEGGGRSPNEQFF
V: TRBV29-1
size: NA
J: TRBJ2-1
D: TRBD2

DNA: TGCAGTGCTAGAGATAGTCAGGGTGGGGATGGGAAGACCCAGTACTTC
CDR3: CSARDSQGGDGKTQYF
V: TRBV20-1
size: NA
J: TRBJ2-5
D: NA

DNA: TGCAGTGCTGGGGACAGTAATCAGCCCCAGCATTTT
CDR3: CSAGDSNQPQHF
V: TRBV20-1
size: few
J: TRBJ1-5
D: TRBD1

DNA: TGCGCCAGCAGCCTCCCCTTGGGGACAGGGACGGCCGAGCAGTACTTC
CDR3: CASSLPLGTGTAEQYF
V: TRBV4-1
size: NA
J: TRBJ2-7
D: TRBD1

DNA: TGTGCCAGCACCCTCGAACGGGGATTGAACACTGAAGCTTTCTTT
CDR3: CASTLERGLNTEAFF
V: TRBV2
size: NA
J: TRBJ1-1
D: NA

DNA: TGCAGTGCTAGTAATCAGCGGGAGATGGATACGCAGTATTTT
CDR3: CSASNQREMDTQYF
V: TRBV20-1
size: NA
J: TRBJ2-3
D: TRBD2

DNA: TGCGCCAGCAGCTTGGCGCGGGGGTTTAGCGGGACTGAGGGCAATGAGCAGTTCTTC
CDR3: CASSLARGFSGTEGNEQFF
V: TRBV5-1
size: NA
J: TRBJ2-1
D: TRBD2

DNA: TGCAGTGCTAGAGATAGTGGAAATCAGCCCCAGCATTTT
CDR3: CSARDSGNQPQHF
V: TRBV20-1
size: few
J: TRBJ1-5
D: NA

DNA: TGCAGCGTGGGGACAGGGAATGGCTACACCTTC
CDR3: CSVGTGNGYTF
V: TRBV29-1
size: NA
J: TRBJ1-2
D: TRBD1

DNA: TGCGCCAGCAGCTTCGGGGACCATCTTGATGAGCAGTTCTTC
CDR3: CASSFGDHLDEQFF
V: TRBV5-1
size: NA
J: TRBJ2-1
D: NA

DNA: TGTGCCAGCATGCCGGGCCAGGGTACCTACGAGCAGTACTTC
CDR3: CASMPGQGTYEQYF
V: TRBV2
size: NA
J: TRBJ2-7
D: NA

DNA: TGCAGTGCTAGAGATCTCGATAAGACCCAGTACTTC
CDR3: CSARDLDKTQYF
V: TRBV20-1
size: few
J: TRBJ2-5
D: NA

DNA: TGTGCCAGCAGCAAAGCAGGGGGCGAGAACAATGAGCAGTTCTTC
CDR3: CASSKAGGENNEQFF
V: TRBV21-1
size: NA
J: TRBJ2-1
D: NA

DNA: TGCAGTGCTAGAGATTGGTCTAGCTCCGAGCAGTACTTC
CDR3: CSARDWSSSEQYF
V: TRBV20-1
size: few
J: TRBJ2-7
D: NA

DNA: TGCAGTGCTAGACTAGCGCAAGAGACCCAGTACTTC
CDR3: CSARLAQETQYF
V: TRBV20-1
size: NA
J: TRBJ2-5
D: NA

DNA: TGTGCCAGTGCAAGACTAGCGGGGGGGAATGAGCAGTTCTTC
CDR3: CASARLAGGNEQFF
V: TRBV3-1
size: NA
J: TRBJ2-1
D: TRBD2

DNA: TGTGCCTGGAGTCGGTCCAATGAGCAGTTCTTC
CDR3: CAWSRSNEQFF
V: TRBV30
size: few
J: TRBJ2-1
D: NA

DNA: TGTGCCAGCAGCTTAGAGAGCACAGATACGCAGTATTTT
CDR3: CASSLESTDTQYF
V: TRBV7-9
size: many
J: TRBJ2-3
D: NA

DNA: TGTGCCAGCAGTTCCCTGGGGGGGGGCGGCAATCAGCCCCAGCATTTT
CDR3: CASSSLGGGGNQPQHF
V: TRBV6-5
size: NA
J: TRBJ1-5
D: NA

DNA: TGTGCCAGCAGTTATGGGACAGGGAAGCATGAAAAACTGTTTTTT
CDR3: CASSYGTGKHEKLFF
V: TRBV6-5
size: NA
J: TRBJ1-4
D: TRBD1

DNA: TGTGCCAGCAGTTTAAAGCGGGCCGACACCGGGGAGCTGTTTTTT
CDR3: CASSLKRADTGELFF
V: TRBV12-3/TRBV12-4
size: NA
J: TRBJ2-2
D: NA

DNA: TGTGCTAGTGCCACGGGCGGGGGTATTTCCTACGAGCAGTACTTC
CDR3: CASATGGGISYEQYF
V: TRBV12-5
size: NA
J: TRBJ2-7
D: TRBD2

DNA: TGTGCCAGCAGCCACCGGGACAGGGGGCTCGAAGAGACCCAGTACTTC
CDR3: CASSHRDRGLEETQYF
V: TRBV7-9
size: few
J: TRBJ2-5
D: TRBD1

DNA: TGCAGTGCTAGAGATCACCAGCGGGAGGGTCCCACGGGGGATAATGAGCAGTTCTTC
CDR3: CSARDHQREGPTGDNEQFF
V: TRBV20-1
size: NA
J: TRBJ2-1
D: TRBD2

DNA: TGTGCCACCAGTATCTCCGGGGGGAATGAGCAGTTCTTC
CDR3: CATSISGGNEQFF
V: TRBV24-1
size: NA
J: TRBJ2-1
D: TRBD2

DNA: TGTGCCAGCTCACCACGGCCAGAGCAAGAGACCCAGTACTTC
CDR3: CASSPRPEQETQYF
V: TRBV18
size: NA
J: TRBJ2-5
D: NA

DNA: TGCAGTGCCATACAGGCGGGGGCGAGGAATGAGCAGTTCTTC
CDR3: CSAIQAGARNEQFF
V: TRBV20-1
size: NA
J: TRBJ2-1
D: NA

DNA: TGTGCCAGCAATTTGGGACTAGCGGGCGAGCAGTACTTC
CDR3: CASNLGLAGEQYF
V: TRBV2
size: NA
J: TRBJ2-7
D: TRBD2

DNA: TGCAGCGTCATAACAGAGGGCATGAAGACTGAAGCTTTCTTT
CDR3: CSVITEGMKTEAFF
V: TRBV29-1
size: NA
J: TRBJ1-1
D: NA

DNA: TGCGCCAGCAGTGACAGTAGCCTGAGCACAGATACGCAGTATTTT
CDR3: CASSDSSLSTDTQYF
V: TRBV10-2
size: NA
J: TRBJ2-3
D: NA

DNA: TGTGCCAGCACCATGGTGGCCGGAAGAATGTCCACAGATACGCAGTATTTT
CDR3: CASTMVAGRMSTDTQYF
V: TRBV27
size: NA
J: TRBJ2-3
D: NA

DNA: TGTGCCAGCCGGGGACAGGGGGAAGCGACAGATACGCAGTATTTT
CDR3: CASRGQGEATDTQYF
V: TRBV13
size: few
J: TRBJ2-3
D: TRBD1

DNA: TGTGCCAGCTCGCCCGGACTAGCGGGAGAAGGGTACGAGCAGTACTTC
CDR3: CASSPGLAGEGYEQYF
V: TRBV18
size: once
J: TRBJ2-7
D: TRBD2

DNA: TGTGCCAGCAGTTACGTGGCGGGCTACGAGCAGTACTTC
CDR3: CASSYVAGYEQYF
V: TRBV6-2/TRBV6-3
size: once
J: TRBJ2-7
D: NA

DNA: TGTGCCAGCAAACACCTAGCCAAAAACATTCAGTACTTC
CDR3: CASKHLAKNIQYF
V: TRBV2
size: NA
J: TRBJ2-4
D: NA

DNA: TGCAGCGTTGAGAAGTACAATGAGCAGTTCTTC
CDR3: CSVEKYNEQFF
V: TRBV29-1
size: NA
J: TRBJ2-1
D: NA